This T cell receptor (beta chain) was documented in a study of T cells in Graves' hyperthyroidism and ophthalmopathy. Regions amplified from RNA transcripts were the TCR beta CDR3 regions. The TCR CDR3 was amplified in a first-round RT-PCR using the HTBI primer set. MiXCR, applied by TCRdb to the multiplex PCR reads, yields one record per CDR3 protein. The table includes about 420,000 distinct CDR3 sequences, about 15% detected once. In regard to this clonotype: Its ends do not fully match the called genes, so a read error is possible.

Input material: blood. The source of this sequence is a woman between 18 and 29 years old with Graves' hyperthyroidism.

The CDR3 nucleotides read TGCAATGCTAGAGACAGGGGGCAGAATTCACCCCTCCACTTT. Translation gives CNARDRGQNSPLHF. The V gene is TRBV20-1, the J gene TRBJ1-6; the match to TRBD1 covers 10 bases. Germline V lookup: CDR1 DFQATT, CDR2 SNEGSKA (reference sequence). The CDR3 consists of 14 residues.